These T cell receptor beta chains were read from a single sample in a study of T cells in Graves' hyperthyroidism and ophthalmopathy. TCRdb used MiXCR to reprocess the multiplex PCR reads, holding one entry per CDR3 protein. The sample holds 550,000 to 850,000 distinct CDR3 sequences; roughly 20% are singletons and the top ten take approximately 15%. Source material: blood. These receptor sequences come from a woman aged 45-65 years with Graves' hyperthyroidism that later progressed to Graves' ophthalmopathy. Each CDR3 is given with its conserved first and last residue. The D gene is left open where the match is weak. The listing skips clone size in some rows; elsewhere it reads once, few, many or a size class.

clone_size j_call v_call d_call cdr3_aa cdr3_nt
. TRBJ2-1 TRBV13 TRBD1 CASSFAIGGASNLNEQFF TGTGCCAGCAGCTTCGCCATAGGGGGCGCATCTAATCTCAATGAGCAGTTCTTC
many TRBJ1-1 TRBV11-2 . CASSLDLGRVTEAFF TGTGCCAGCAGCTTAGATCTCGGGCGAGTCACTGAAGCTTTCTTT
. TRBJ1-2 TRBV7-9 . CASSFPGRNYGYTF TGTGCCAGCAGCTTCCCAGGCAGGAACTATGGCTACACCTTC
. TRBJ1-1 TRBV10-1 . CASSAGLLMNTEAFF TGCGCCAGCAGTGCCGGACTTCTCATGAACACTGAAGCTTTCTTT
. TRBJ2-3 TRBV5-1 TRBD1 CASSSGQPTDAQYF TGCGCCAGCAGCTCGGGACAGCCCACAGATGCGCAGTATTTT
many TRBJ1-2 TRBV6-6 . CASSYSTGENGYTF TGTGCCAGCAGTTACTCGACTGGGGAAAATGGCTACACCTTC
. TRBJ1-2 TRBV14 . CASSQATGAPYGYTF TGTGCCAGCAGCCAAGCAACGGGGGCGCCGTATGGCTACACCTTC
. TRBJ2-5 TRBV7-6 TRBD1 CASRVGTGKKETQYF TGTGCCAGCAGAGTAGGGACAGGGAAAAAAGAGACCCAGTACTTC
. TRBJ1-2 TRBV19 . CASTPRVLYGYTF TGTGCCAGTACCCCGCGAGTGCTCTATGGCTACACCTTC
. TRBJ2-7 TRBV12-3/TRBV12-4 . CASSLAGLLYEQYF TGTGCCAGCAGTTTAGCGGGGCTGTTGTACGAGCAGTACTTC
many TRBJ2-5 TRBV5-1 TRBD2 CASSLSSGEETQYF TGCGCCAGCAGCTTGTCTAGCGGTGAAGAGACCCAGTACTTC
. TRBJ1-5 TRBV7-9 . CASSQDRLSNQPQHF TGTGCCAGCAGCCAGGACAGACTTAGCAATCAGCCCCAGCATTTT
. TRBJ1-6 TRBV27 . CASSASPGGNSPLHF TGTGCCAGCAGTGCTTCCCCGGGAGGGAATTCACCCCTCCACTTT
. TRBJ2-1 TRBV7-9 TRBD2 CASSWDLAGVYNEQFF TGTGCCAGCAGCTGGGACCTAGCGGGGGTATACAATGAGCAGTTCTTC
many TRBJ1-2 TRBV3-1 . CASSQALDQGGYTF TGTGCCAGCAGCCAAGCTCTTGACCAAGGCGGCTACACCTTC
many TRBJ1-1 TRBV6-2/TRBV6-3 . CASSFSGALNTEAFF TGTGCCAGCAGTTTCTCTGGGGCTTTGAACACTGAAGCTTTCTTT
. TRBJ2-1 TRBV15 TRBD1 CATSRPGTGPANEQFF TGTGCCACCAGCAGACCCGGGACAGGCCCCGCCAATGAGCAGTTCTTC
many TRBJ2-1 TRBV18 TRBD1 CASSPPQGVGGEQFF TGTGCCAGCTCACCTCCCCAGGGGGTCGGAGGTGAGCAGTTCTTC
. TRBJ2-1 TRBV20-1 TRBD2 CSSKSGSGGTNEQFF TGCAGTTCCAAGTCGGGGAGCGGGGGGACAAATGAGCAGTTCTTC
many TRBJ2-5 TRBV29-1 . CSVETGGKETQYF TGCAGCGTTGAGACAGGAGGAAAAGAGACCCAGTACTTC
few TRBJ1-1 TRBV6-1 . CATLNRLPDTEAFF TGTGCCACCCTAAATAGGTTACCTGACACTGAAGCTTTCTTT
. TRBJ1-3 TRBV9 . CASSVSDRRSGNTIYF TGTGCCAGCAGCGTATCGGACAGACGCTCTGGAAACACCATATATTTT
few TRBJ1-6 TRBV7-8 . CASSLGSGTSGNSPLHF TGTGCCAGCAGCTTAGGGTCCGGGACGTCGGGGAATTCACCCCTCCACTTT
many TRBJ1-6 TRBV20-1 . CSARDGRVPSNSPLHF TGCAGTGCTAGAGATGGCAGGGTTCCCTCTAATTCACCCCTCCACTTT
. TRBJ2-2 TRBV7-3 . CASSRSRGDTGELFF TGTGCCAGCAGCCGAAGCAGGGGGGACACCGGGGAGCTGTTTTTT
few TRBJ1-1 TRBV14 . CASSPQRPNTEAFF TGTGCCAGCAGCCCTCAAAGGCCGAACACTGAAGCTTTCTTT
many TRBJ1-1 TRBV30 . CAWGTGNTEAFF TGTGCCTGGGGCACCGGAAACACTGAAGCTTTCTTT
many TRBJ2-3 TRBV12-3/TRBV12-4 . CASSFPGRTLARDTQYF TGTGCCAGCAGTTTCCCCGGACGCACCTTGGCAAGAGATACGCAGTATTTT
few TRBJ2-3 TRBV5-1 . CASSFPGVGTDTQYF TGCGCCAGCAGCTTCCCTGGAGTAGGCACAGATACGCAGTATTTT
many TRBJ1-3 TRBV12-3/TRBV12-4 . CASSLSSGNTIYF TGTGCCAGCAGCTTATCCTCTGGAAACACCATATATTTT
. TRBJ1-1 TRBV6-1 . CASTLRGGSGINTEAFF TGTGCCAGCACCCTAAGGGGGGGCTCCGGCATAAACACTGAAGCTTTCTTT
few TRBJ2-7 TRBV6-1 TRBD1 CASGNRGHEQYF TGTGCCAGCGGGAACAGGGGGCACGAGCAGTACTTC
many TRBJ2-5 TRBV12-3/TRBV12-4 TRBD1 CASSQRSGQGTETQYF TGTGCCAGCAGCCAAAGGTCGGGACAGGGGACGGAGACCCAGTACTTC
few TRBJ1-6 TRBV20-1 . CSARVFGTRNSPLHF TGCAGTGCTAGGGTTTTCGGGACTCGGAATTCACCCCTCCACTTT
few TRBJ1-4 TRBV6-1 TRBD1 CASNYGQGNEKLFF TGTGCCAGCAACTACGGACAGGGGAACGAAAAACTGTTTTTT
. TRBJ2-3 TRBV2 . CASSEVPGDTQYF TGTGCCAGCAGTGAAGTCCCGGGGGATACGCAGTATTTT
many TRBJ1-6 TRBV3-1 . CASSHLRGNSPLHF TGTGCCAGCAGCCATCTCAGGGGTAATTCACCCCTCCACTTT
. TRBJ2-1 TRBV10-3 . CAISDRNEQFF TGTGCCATCAGTGACCGGAATGAGCAGTTCTTC
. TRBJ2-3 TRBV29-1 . CSVALVPDTQYF TGCAGCGTTGCACTAGTCCCAGATACGCAGTATTTT
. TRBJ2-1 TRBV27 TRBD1 CASRQGASGEQFF TGTGCCAGCAGACAGGGGGCCTCGGGTGAGCAGTTCTTC
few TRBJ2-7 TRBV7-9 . CASSLVNDEQYF TGTGCCAGCAGCTTAGTGAACGACGAGCAGTACTTC
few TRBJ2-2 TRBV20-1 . CSASKGAGELFF TGCAGTGCTAGTAAGGGTGCCGGGGAGCTGTTTTTT
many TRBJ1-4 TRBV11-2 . CASSRKEGEKLFF TGTGCCAGCAGCCGAAAGGAAGGTGAAAAACTGTTTTTT
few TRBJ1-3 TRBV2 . CASSGRVLGNTIYF TGTGCCAGCAGTGGCAGGGTCCTTGGAAACACCATATATTTT
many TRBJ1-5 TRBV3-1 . CASSQVPKNQPQHF TGTGCCAGCAGCCAAGTCCCTAAAAATCAGCCCCAGCATTTT
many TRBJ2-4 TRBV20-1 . CSASFTGTKNIQYF TGCAGTGCTAGCTTTACAGGGACCAAAAACATTCAGTACTTC
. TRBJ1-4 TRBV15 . CATSRATGTSEKLFF TGTGCCACCAGCAGAGCGACCGGGACAAGTGAAAAACTGTTTTTT
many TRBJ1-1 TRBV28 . CASVPTPNTEAFF TGTGCCAGCGTCCCTACACCCAACACTGAAGCTTTCTTT
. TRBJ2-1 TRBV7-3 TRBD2 CASSLLAGGLDEQFF TGTGCCAGCAGCCTCCTAGCGGGGGGTCTCGATGAGCAGTTCTTC
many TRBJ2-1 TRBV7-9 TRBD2 CASSTRGGAYNEQFF TGTGCCAGCAGCACCCGGGGGGGGGCCTACAATGAGCAGTTCTTC
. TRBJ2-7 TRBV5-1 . CASSRRAVQYF TGCGCCAGCAGTCGGAGGGCTGTGCAGTACTTC
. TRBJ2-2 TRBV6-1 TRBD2 CASSDPLLAANTGELFF TGTGCCAGCAGTGATCCCCTACTAGCGGCGAACACCGGGGAGCTGTTTTTT
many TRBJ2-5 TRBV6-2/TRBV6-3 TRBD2 CASSRLAGGQETQYF TGTGCCAGCAGTCGACTAGCGGGGGGTCAAGAGACCCAGTACTTC
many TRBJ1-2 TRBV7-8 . CASSLAARGEANYGYTF TGTGCCAGCAGCTTAGCCGCCCGGGGGGAGGCTAACTATGGCTACACCTTC
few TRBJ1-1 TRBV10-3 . CAISVEGGLETEAFF TGTGCCATCAGTGTTGAGGGAGGGTTGGAGACTGAAGCTTTCTTT
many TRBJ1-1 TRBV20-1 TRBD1 CSARYRGARWTEAFF TGCAGTGCTAGATACAGGGGGGCAAGATGGACTGAAGCTTTCTTT
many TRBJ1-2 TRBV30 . CAGTTDTYGYTF TGTGCCGGGACGACCGACACCTATGGCTACACCTTC
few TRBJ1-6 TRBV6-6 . CASSYDDYNSPLHF TGTGCCAGCAGTTACGATGACTATAATTCACCCCTCCACTTT